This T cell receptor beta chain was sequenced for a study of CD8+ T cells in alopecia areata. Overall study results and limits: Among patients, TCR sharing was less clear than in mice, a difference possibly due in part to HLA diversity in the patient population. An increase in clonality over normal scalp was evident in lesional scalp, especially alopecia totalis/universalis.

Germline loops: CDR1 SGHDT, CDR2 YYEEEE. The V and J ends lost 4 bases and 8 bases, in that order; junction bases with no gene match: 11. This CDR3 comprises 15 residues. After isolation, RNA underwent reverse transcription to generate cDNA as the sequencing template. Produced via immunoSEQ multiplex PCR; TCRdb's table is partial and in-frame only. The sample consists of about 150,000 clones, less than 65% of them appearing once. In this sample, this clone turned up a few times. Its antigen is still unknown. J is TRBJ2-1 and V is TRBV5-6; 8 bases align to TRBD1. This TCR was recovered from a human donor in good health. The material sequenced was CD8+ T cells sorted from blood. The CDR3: CASSPKTGVMDEQFF. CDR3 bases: TGTGCCAGCAGCCCGAAGACAGGGGTTATGGATGAGCAGTTCTTC.